This note documents a single T cell receptor beta chain sequence. Its matching antigen is unknown. The CDR3 totals 15 residues. Trimming cost V 3 bases and J 10 bases; bases outside gene matches: 10. In germline, CDR1 is SEHNR, CDR2 FQNEAQ (reference sequence). The sample belongs to a study of shared clonotypes between healthy human individuals. Study context: The donors, a couple of women and a few men, were aged 18 to 49. Findings and limits, study-wide: Generation probabilities were higher for clonotypes shared across all four sorted-subset donors than for unshared ones.

At a deep level, the assay was run. Authors' methods: Sequence data from immunoSEQ were junction-only and lacked quality scores; consequently, filtering differed. Generated by immunoSEQ multiplex PCR, the TCRdb table keeps only in-frame clones and is missing some. Clone size and V and J calls were adopted from that table, with D and trimming inferred from the DNA. The sample has roughly 2.2 million clones; just over 90% are singletons. The origin of this receptor is a man aged 18 to 30 in good health. Some clones in this sample may be carry-over from other donors' samples. The V gene is TRBV7-9, the J gene TRBJ2-3; 10 nucleotides agree with TRBD2. The sequenced sample consisted of naive CD4+ T cells from PBMCs. Indicated subset: CD45RA+ positively selected. CDR3 nucleotides: TGTGCCAGCAGCTTCTCCACCGGGCTAGCGGGAGCGCAGTATTTT. Amino acid sequence: CASSFSTGLAGAQYF.